The clone carrying this T cell receptor (beta chain) was counted ten times or more. Its antigen is unidentified. The junction and the germline gene differ at one end; a read error may be behind it. These data come from a study of Graves' ophthalmopathy and Graves' hyperthyroidism. General study results and limits: The blood repertoire also included most expanded thyroid clonotypes above 0.001 frequency.

Germline V gives CDR1 SEHNR, CDR2 FQNEAQ (reference sequence). This CDR3 is built from 14 residues. As the template, RNA transcripts were used to amplify TCR beta CDR3 regions. HTBI primers primed a first-round RT-PCR, and a second-round multiplex PCR followed. From the multiplex PCR reads, TCRdb called clonotypes with MiXCR, one entry per CDR3 protein. The data show about 700,000 distinct CDR3 sequences, with 35% to 50% seen just once and roughly 45% held by the top ten. Specimen: peripheral blood. The clonotype was recovered from an adult man with Graves' ophthalmopathy. V usage is TRBV7-9 and J usage is TRBJ2-2, with TRBD1 identical over 7 bases. The CDR3 nucleotides read TGCGCCAGCAGTCAAGACAGGGTGGCCGGGGAGCTGTTTTTT. It encodes CASSQDRVAGELFF. Full variable domain (rest looked up from reference TRBV7-9 and TRBJ2-2): DTGVSQNPRHKITKRGQNVTFRCDPISEHNRLYWYRQTLGQGPEFLTYFQNEAQLEKSRLLSDRFSAERPKGSFSTLEIQRTEQGDSAMYLCASSQDRVAGELFFGEGSRLTVL.